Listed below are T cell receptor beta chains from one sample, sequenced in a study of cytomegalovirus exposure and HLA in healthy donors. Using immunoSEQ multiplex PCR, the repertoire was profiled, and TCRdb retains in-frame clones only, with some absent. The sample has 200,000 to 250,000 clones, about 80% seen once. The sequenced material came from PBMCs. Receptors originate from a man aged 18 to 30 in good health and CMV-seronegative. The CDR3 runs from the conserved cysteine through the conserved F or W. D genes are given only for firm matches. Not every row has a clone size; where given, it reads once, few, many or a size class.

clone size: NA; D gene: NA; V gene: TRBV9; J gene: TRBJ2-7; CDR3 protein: CASSVGQRAYEQYF; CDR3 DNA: TGTGCCAGCAGCGTAGGCCAGCGGGCCTACGAGCAGTACTTC
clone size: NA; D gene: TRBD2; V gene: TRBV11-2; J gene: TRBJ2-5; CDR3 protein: CASSYHRDYQETQYF; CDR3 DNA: TGTGCCAGCAGCTACCACCGGGACTATCAAGAGACCCAGTACTTC
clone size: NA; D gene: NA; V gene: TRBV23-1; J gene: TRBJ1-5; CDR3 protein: CASSPSGAGDNQPQHF; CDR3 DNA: TGCGCCAGCAGCCCCTCCGGGGCAGGGGATAATCAGCCCCAGCATTTT
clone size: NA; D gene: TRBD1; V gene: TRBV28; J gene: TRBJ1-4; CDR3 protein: CASSPGQFFGLEKLFF; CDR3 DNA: TGTGCCAGCAGCCCGGGACAGTTCTTTGGATTAGAAAAACTGTTTTTT
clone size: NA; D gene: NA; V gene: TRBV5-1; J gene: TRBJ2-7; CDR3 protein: CASTSLVGGSYEQYF; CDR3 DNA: TGCGCCAGCACCTCCCTAGTCGGGGGCTCCTACGAGCAGTACTTC
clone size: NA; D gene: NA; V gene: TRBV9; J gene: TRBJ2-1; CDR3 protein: CASIGQISYNEQFF; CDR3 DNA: TGTGCCAGCATAGGACAGATCTCCTACAATGAGCAGTTCTTC
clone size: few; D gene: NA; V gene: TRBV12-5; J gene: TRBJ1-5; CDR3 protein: CASGLARGNQPQHF; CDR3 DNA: TGTGCTAGTGGTTTGGCCAGGGGCAATCAGCCCCAGCATTTT
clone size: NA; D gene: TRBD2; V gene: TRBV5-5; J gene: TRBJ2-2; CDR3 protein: CASSLVPGGNTGELFF; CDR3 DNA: TGTGCCAGCAGCTTGGTACCGGGAGGGAACACCGGGGAGCTGTTTTTT
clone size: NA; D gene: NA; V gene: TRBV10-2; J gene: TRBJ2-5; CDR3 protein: CASSDAGVAETQYF; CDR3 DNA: TGCGCCAGCAGTGATGCAGGGGTCGCGGAGACCCAGTACTTC
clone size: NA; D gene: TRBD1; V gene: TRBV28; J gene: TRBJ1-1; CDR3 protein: CASSLIGTGTEAFF; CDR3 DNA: TGTGCCAGCAGTTTAATCGGGACAGGAACTGAAGCTTTCTTT
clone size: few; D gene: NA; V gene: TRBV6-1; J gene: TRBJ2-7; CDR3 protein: CASTLGQLYYEQYF; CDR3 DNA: TGTGCCAGCACCCTCGGACAGCTTTACTACGAGCAGTACTTC
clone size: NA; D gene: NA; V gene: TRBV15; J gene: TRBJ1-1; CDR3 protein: CATSRDWRGWNTEAFF; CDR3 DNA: TGTGCCACCAGCAGAGATTGGAGAGGGTGGAACACTGAAGCTTTCTTT
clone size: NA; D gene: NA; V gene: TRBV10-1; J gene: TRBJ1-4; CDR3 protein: CATPLTQGKEKLFF; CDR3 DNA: TGCGCCACACCTTTAACCCAGGGGAAAGAAAAACTGTTTTTT
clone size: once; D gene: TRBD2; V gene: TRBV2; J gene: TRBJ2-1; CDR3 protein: CATEAGLVNNEQFF; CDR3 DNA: TGTGCCACCGAAGCGGGACTAGTAAACAATGAGCAGTTCTTC
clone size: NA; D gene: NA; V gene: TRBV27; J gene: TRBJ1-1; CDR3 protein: CASSLSMGARTEAFF; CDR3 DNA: TGTGCCAGCAGTTTATCGATGGGGGCGAGGACTGAAGCTTTCTTT
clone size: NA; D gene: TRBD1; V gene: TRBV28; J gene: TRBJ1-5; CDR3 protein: CASSIQGAPYQPQHF; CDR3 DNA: TGTGCCAGCAGCATACAGGGGGCACCCTATCAGCCCCAGCATTTT